This is a list of T cell receptor beta chains from one sample in a study of T cell changes during pregnancy in multiple sclerosis. Assay used: immunoSEQ multiplex PCR; TCRdb lists only in-frame clones, some missing. The data show roughly 47,000 clones, 94% seen once. The sample here was CD8+ T cells from peripheral blood mononuclear cells, taken before pregnancy. The receptors originated from a female donor with multiple sclerosis, enrolled in a pregnancy study. Each CDR3 is given with its conserved first and last residue. D genes are given only for firm matches. A row's size may be missing; if present it is once, few, many or a size class.

v_gene	d_gene	abundance	j_gene	CDR3nt	CDR3aa
TRBV4-3	TRBD2	-	TRBJ2-1	TGCGCCAGCAGCCAGGAGGGAGGGCTAGCGGGAATCAATGAGCAGTTCTTC	CASSQEGGLAGINEQFF
TRBV9	-	-	TRBJ2-7	TGTGCCAGCAGCGTTGGGGGGACTGGCCTCCCCTACGAGCAGTACTTC	CASSVGGTGLPYEQYF
TRBV4-3	TRBD2	-	TRBJ2-2	TGCGCCAGCAGCCAAGGAGGGTCTAGCGGGATCGGCGGCACCGGGGAGCTGTTTTTT	CASSQGGSSGIGGTGELFF
TRBV7-8	-	-	TRBJ1-1	TGTGCCAGCAGCTTAGCGTCGTTCGGGGTGAACACTGAAGCTTTCTTT	CASSLASFGVNTEAFF
TRBV28	TRBD1	-	TRBJ1-3	TGTGCCAGCAGGGAGGACAGGTGGGAAAACACCATATATTTT	CASREDRWENTIYF
TRBV25-1	-	-	TRBJ1-4	TGTGCCAGGATCCGGGACTGGTATGAAAAACTGTTTTTT	CARIRDWYEKLFF
TRBV6-1	-	-	TRBJ2-7	TGTGCCAGCAGTGAAGCGCAGATCAACTACGAGCAGTACTTC	CASSEAQINYEQYF
TRBV30	TRBD2	-	TRBJ2-3	TGTGCCTGGAGTTTGGGACTAGCGGAACTAGGGGCAGATACGCAGTATTTT	CAWSLGLAELGADTQYF
TRBV29-1	-	-	TRBJ2-7	TGCAGCGTTGAACTTACTACCCCATACGAGCAGTACTTC	CSVELTTPYEQYF
TRBV27	TRBD2	-	TRBJ2-3	TGTGCCAGCGGCCCCCGGGAGGCTAGCACAGATACGCAGTATTTT	CASGPREASTDTQYF
TRBV6-5	TRBD2	-	TRBJ2-1	TGTGCCAGCAGTTACTTAGGGACTAGCGAGAACAATGAGCAGTTCTTC	CASSYLGTSENNEQFF
TRBV5-4	TRBD2	-	TRBJ2-2	TGTGCCAGCAGGGGACTAGCGGGAGGTTCTGACGGGGAGCTGTTTTTT	CASRGLAGGSDGELFF
TRBV4-1	TRBD2	-	TRBJ2-3	TGCGCCAGCAGCCAACAGACTAGCGGGGCCGCCAGAGATACGCAGTATTTT	CASSQQTSGAARDTQYF
TRBV5-4	-	-	TRBJ2-1	TGTGCCAGCAGCTTTACCGAGACAGGCCCGTACAATGAGCAGTTCTTC	CASSFTETGPYNEQFF
TRBV7-8	TRBD1	once	TRBJ1-2	TGTGCCAGCAGCTCAAGGGACAGGGGGGACTATGGCTACACCTTC	CASSSRDRGDYGYTF
TRBV27	TRBD2	-	TRBJ2-1	TGTGCCAGCAGTTTCGCGGGAGGATACAATGAGCAGTTCTTC	CASSFAGGYNEQFF
TRBV30	TRBD2	-	TRBJ2-2	TGTGCCTGGAGTGTTGGGACTAGCGACACCGGGGAGCTGTTTTTT	CAWSVGTSDTGELFF